Listed below are T cell receptor beta chains from one sample, sequenced in a study of blood T cells in healthy people across ages. From the 5' RACE reads, TCRdb called clonotypes with MiXCR, one entry per CDR3 protein. The repertoire holds approximately 1.5 million distinct CDR3 sequences, with roughly 30% as singletons. The sequencing input was blood. These TCRs come from a woman in her twenties or thirties in good health. Each CDR3 is given with its conserved first and last residue. A D gene is named only where the DNA matches it firmly. Clone sizes are given selectively: once, few, many, or a class where the clone is expanded.

D gene	V gene	clone size	J gene	CDR3 protein	CDR3 DNA
.	TRBV4-2	once	TRBJ1-2	CASSPRGADSTEYGYTF	TGTGCCAGCAGCCCGAGAGGGGCGGACAGTACCGAATATGGCTACACCTTC
.	TRBV5-1	.	TRBJ2-3	CASSLEGRSTDSQYF	TGCGCCAGCAGCTTGGAGGGGCGGAGCACAGATTCGCAGTATTTT
.	TRBV4-1	many	TRBJ2-3	CASSHLFFSDTQYF	TGCGCCAGCAGCCATCTCTTCTTTTCAGATACGCAGTATTTT
.	TRBV11-2	.	TRBJ2-7	CASSSESRSYEQYF	TGTGCCAGCAGCTCCGAGTCCAGATCCTACGAGCAGTACTTC
.	TRBV5-1	.	TRBJ2-3	CASQDSTSTDTQYF	TGCGCCAGCCAGGATTCTACTAGCACAGATACGCAGTATTTT
TRBD1	TRBV6-1	.	TRBJ2-7	CASSRGDRGGLHRKQYF	TGTGCCAGCAGCAGGGGGGACAGGGGGGGTCTCCATAGGAAGCAGTACTTC
.	TRBV9	once	TRBJ2-4	CASSVGQGALGEQYF	TGTGCCAGCAGCGTTGGACAAGGGGCCCTGGGGGAGCAGTACTTC
TRBD1	TRBV6-1	few	TRBJ2-2	CASRDRGLVTGELFF	TGTGCCAGCAGGGACAGGGGGCTGGTCACCGGGGAGCTGTTTTTT
.	TRBV20-1	.	TRBJ2-7	CSARPQRKGGREQYF	TGCAGTGCTAGACCGCAGCGGAAGGGCGGTCGCGAGCAGTACTTC
.	TRBV5-6	few	TRBJ1-2	CASSLWGADGYTF	TGTGCCAGCAGCTTATGGGGCGCGGATGGCTACACCTTC
.	TRBV20-1	.	TRBJ2-1	CSARLGRGALYNEQFF	TGCAGTGCTAGGTTAGGGAGGGGGGCTCTCTACAATGAGCAGTTCTTC
.	TRBV28	few	TRBJ2-1	CASSLPGPTNEQFF	TGTGCCAGCAGTTTACCGGGACCAACAAATGAGCAGTTCTTC
TRBD2	TRBV6-5	.	TRBJ2-3	CASSYSGLAGDLDTQYF	TGTGCCAGCAGTTACTCGGGACTAGCGGGGGACTTAGATACGCAGTATTTT
TRBD1	TRBV3-1	.	TRBJ1-2	CASSQLGQESGYTF	TGTGCCAGCAGCCAACTAGGACAGGAGAGTGGCTACACCTTC
.	TRBV20-1	many	TRBJ2-7	CSASPSSYEQYF	TGCAGTGCTAGCCCCAGCTCCTACGAGCAGTACTTC